A selection of T cell receptor beta chains follows, all from one sample in a study of T-cell memory formation after mild COVID-19. One entry per CDR3 protein, called by TCRdb with MiXCR from the 5' RACE reads. The sample has around 250,000 distinct CDR3 sequences; over 9% are singletons. The specimen sequenced was PBMCs or a T cell subset sorted from them (not recorded which). These receptors all stem from a man between 18 and 29 years old who had mild COVID-19 (a few samples of this study predate the infection). Cell type and time point are not known. The CDR3 runs from the conserved cysteine through the conserved F or W. The D gene is left open where the match is weak. Some rows have no size entry. The others give once, few or many, or a class for an expanded clone.

>TRBV7-9|.|TRBJ2-4|.
TGTGCCGCGGAGGGGGTTCGGAACATTCAGTACTTC
CAAEGVRNIQYF
>TRBV12-3/TRBV12-4|TRBD1|TRBJ2-1|many
TGTGCCAGCAGTTCTCCGACAGGGACGACCGGGCAGTTCTTC
CASSSPTGTTGQFF
>TRBV9|TRBD1|TRBJ2-6|few
TGTGCCAGCAGCGTACGGAAGGGCGGGACAGGTCCCCTCTCTGGGGCCAACGTCCTGACTTTC
CASSVRKGGTGPLSGANVLTF
>TRBV27|TRBD1|TRBJ2-7|few
TGTGCCAGCAGCCCGGGACAGGGTTTCTACGAGCAGTACTTC
CASSPGQGFYEQYF
>TRBV7-9|TRBD1|TRBJ2-6|.
TGTGCCAGCAGCTTATCAGGGGGTCCAACTGGGGCCAACGTCCTGACTTTC
CASSLSGGPTGANVLTF
>TRBV4-3|TRBD1|TRBJ1-1|few
TGCGCCAGCAGCCAAGAATGGATCAGGGGGAGGATAATGAACACTGAAGCTTTCTTT
CASSQEWIRGRIMNTEAFF
>TRBV5-4|.|TRBJ2-4|.
TGTGCCAGCAGCGCGGGCCCGATTCAGTACTTC
CASSAGPIQYF
>TRBV7-3|.|TRBJ2-7|.
TGTGCCAGCAGCTTGGGACGCTTGGGTGAGCAGTACTTC
CASSLGRLGEQYF
>TRBV5-1|.|TRBJ2-3|many
TGCGCCAGCAGCTGGACTCCTGTCACAGATACGCAGTATTTT
CASSWTPVTDTQYF
>TRBV5-8|.|TRBJ2-5|many
TGTGCCAGCAGCCGACGGACAGAAGAGACCCAGTACTTC
CASSRRTEETQYF
>TRBV19|.|TRBJ1-5|.
TGTGCCAGTAGTAGGTCAGGTCTGGGCAATCAGCCCCAGCATTTT
CASSRSGLGNQPQHF
>TRBV19|.|TRBJ1-1|few
TGTGCCAGTAACCACGGACAACTGAACACTGAAGCTTTCTTT
CASNHGQLNTEAFF
>TRBV12-3/TRBV12-4|TRBD1|TRBJ2-5|many
TGTGCCAGCAGTTTACTCGGGACAGGCGGCGAGACCCAGTACTTC
CASSLLGTGGETQYF
>TRBV7-9|.|TRBJ1-6|few
TGTGCCAGCAGCCTAAGGGACGGACCCAATTCACCCCTCCACTTT
CASSLRDGPNSPLHF
>TRBV5-1|.|TRBJ2-2|.
TGCGCCAGCAGCTCCAACAGGGCTGGGGGCGGGGAGCTGTTTTTT
CASSSNRAGGGELFF
>TRBV5-5|TRBD1|TRBJ2-1|few
TGTGCCAGCAGTAACATCCCACGTTTGGACAGGGGTGGACGTGAGCAGTTCTTC
CASSNIPRLDRGGREQFF
>TRBV4-1|.|TRBJ1-1|few
TGCGCCAGCAGCCAAAGCTGGGACGCCGAGGCTTTCTTT
CASSQSWDAEAFF
>TRBV4-1|.|TRBJ2-3|.
TGCGCCAGCAGCCGCGACAGCGACCGAAGGGCAGATACGCAGTATTTT
CASSRDSDRRADTQYF
>TRBV5-1|.|TRBJ1-5|many
TGCGCCAGCAGTCTGGACGGGAATCAGCCCCAGCATTTT
CASSLDGNQPQHF
>TRBV20-1|.|TRBJ2-5|.
TGCAGTGCTCCCCGGATGGTCGGGGGCTGGGGTGAGACCCAGTACTTC
CSAPRMVGGWGETQYF
>TRBV7-3|.|TRBJ2-1|few
TGTGCCAGCAGCTTAAGTACCGGAGGGAATGAGCAGTTCTTC
CASSLSTGGNEQFF
>TRBV7-9|.|TRBJ2-1|.
TGTGCCAGCAGCGGAGAGAACAATGAGCAGTTCTTC
CASSGENNEQFF
>TRBV12-3/TRBV12-4|.|TRBJ1-1|few
TGTGCCAGCACCCCACGGGGGAACACTGAAGCTTTCTTT
CASTPRGNTEAFF
>TRBV5-1|.|TRBJ2-2|many
TGCGCCAGCAGCGCCCAGGGAGCCGGGGAGCTGTTTTTT
CASSAQGAGELFF
>TRBV20-1|TRBD1|TRBJ1-5|many
TGCAGTGCTAGGACAGGGGAACAGCCCCAGCATTTT
CSARTGEQPQHF
>TRBV6-5|TRBD1|TRBJ1-5|.
TGTGCCAGCAGTACCTCGACAGGGGGTGGTCAGCCCCAGCATTTT
CASSTSTGGGQPQHF
>TRBV9|.|TRBJ1-3|.
TGTGCCAGCAGCGTAGACGAGGGGATAAACACCATATATTTT
CASSVDEGINTIYF
>TRBV10-3|.|TRBJ2-2|few
TGTGCCATCAGTGAGTCGAATTACTCTCTTCGCGGCACCGGGGAGCTGTTTTTT
CAISESNYSLRGTGELFF
>TRBV11-2|.|TRBJ1-1|many
TGTGCCAGCAGCTCGGACCTCTTTTCCGAAGCTTTCTTT
CASSSDLFSEAFF
>TRBV6-4|.|TRBJ2-1|.
TGTGCCACCCGGGACATGGGACATGGTGAGCAGTTCTTC
CATRDMGHGEQFF
>TRBV5-1|TRBD1|TRBJ1-2|few
TGCGCCAGCAGCTCCTCGACAGGGGCCTATGGCTACACCTTC
CASSSSTGAYGYTF
>TRBV20-1|TRBD1|TRBJ1-3|.
TGCAGTGCTAGAGGACAGGGAAATCGTAACACCATATATTTT
CSARGQGNRNTIYF
>TRBV20-1|.|TRBJ1-4|few
TGCAGTGTCAGTCCCTTAGAGGAAAAACTGTTTTTT
CSVSPLEEKLFF
>TRBV28|.|TRBJ1-1|.
TGTGCCAGCGGAGAAGGGGTGTCGAACACTGAAGCTTTCTTT
CASGEGVSNTEAFF
>TRBV9|TRBD1|TRBJ2-3|.
TGTGCCAGCAGCAGATCGGGACAGGGCGCTACAGATACGCAGTATTTT
CASSRSGQGATDTQYF
>TRBV12-3/TRBV12-4|.|TRBJ2-7|.
TGTGCCACCTCGGCATCCGGCTACGAGCAGTACTTC
CATSASGYEQYF
>TRBV30|TRBD1|TRBJ1-2|few
TGTGCCTGGAGAGCCGGGACAGGGCAAATTGGCTACACCTTC
CAWRAGTGQIGYTF
>TRBV5-1|TRBD1|TRBJ2-1|few
TGCGCCACTGGGGACAGGGACAATGAGCAGTTCTTC
CATGDRDNEQFF
>TRBV4-3|.|TRBJ2-7|few
TGCGCCAGCAGCCAAGACGGGGACGGGGTCGGTGAGCAGTACTTC
CASSQDGDGVGEQYF
>TRBV20-1|.|TRBJ1-2|few
TGCAGTGCAACCCGCGGGGTGGACGGCTACACCTTC
CSATRGVDGYTF
>TRBV20-1|TRBD2|TRBJ2-1|.
TGCAGTGCTAGAGTGCAGCGGGGGGGCAGGGATGAGCAGTTCTTC
CSARVQRGGRDEQFF
>TRBV25-1|TRBD1|TRBJ1-6|few
TGTGCCAGCAGTGAATATGGGACAGGGGGGAATTCACCCCTCCACTTT
CASSEYGTGGNSPLHF
>TRBV5-5|.|TRBJ1-2|.
TGTGCCAGCAGCTTGTCCGAGCCGCTGGGTAACTATGGCTACACCTTC
CASSLSEPLGNYGYTF
>TRBV4-1|.|TRBJ2-3|once
TGCGCCAGCAGCCAAGGTCAAGGGGGGGGCCTGAAAACGCAGTATTTT
CASSQGQGGGLKTQYF
>TRBV20-1|TRBD2|TRBJ2-7|.
TGCAGTGTCCCCCGGGAGGGTTCGTTGTACGAGCAGTACTTC
CSVPREGSLYEQYF
>TRBV12-3/TRBV12-4|.|TRBJ2-6|many
TGTGCCAGCACCCGGACCCTGTCTGGGGCCAACGTCCTGACTTTC
CASTRTLSGANVLTF
>TRBV7-8|TRBD1|TRBJ1-6|.
TGTGCCAGCAGCTTAGCGGGACAGGGGGGAAATAATTCACCCCTCCACTTT
CASSLAGQGGNNSPLHF
>TRBV5-1|TRBD1|TRBJ2-2|few
TGCGCCAGCAGACTCCGGGACAGGTACACCGGGGAGCTGTTTTTT
CASRLRDRYTGELFF
>TRBV10-3|.|TRBJ2-7|few
TGTGCCATCAGTGAGACCTCCGGGCTCGAGCAGTACTTC
CAISETSGLEQYF